Sequencing of this T cell receptor beta chain was carried out in a study of T-cell memory formation after mild COVID-19. Findings and caveats of the study: Cross-reactive memory appears to have joined, as suggested by some responding clones showing up in pre-infection memory.

About this clonotype itself: Its antigen remains unknown.

The germline CDR1 and CDR2 sequences are SEHNR and FQNEAQ (reference sequence). CDR3 length equals 14 residues. Trimming removed 4 bases from V and 6 bases from J; junction bases left unmatched: 6. TCRdb passed the 5' RACE reads through MiXCR, listing each CDR3 protein once. The sample carries hundreds of thousands of distinct CDR3 sequences, roughly 17% recorded once. The specimen was PBMCs or a T cell subset sorted from them (not recorded which). This TCR came from an adult woman who had mild COVID-19 (a few samples of this study predate the infection). Cell type and time point are not known. The chain recombines TRBV7-9 with TRBJ1-2; 9 bases line up with TRBD1. CDR3 sequence: CASSSGDRENGYTF. The DNA of the CDR3 is TGTGCCAGCAGCTCCGGGGACAGGGAAAATGGCTACACCTTC.